These 3 T cell receptor beta chains were all obtained from the same sample, sequenced in a study of cytomegalovirus exposure and HLA in healthy donors. The PCR ran on 60 Vbeta and 13 Jbeta primers. The data were produced by immunoSEQ multiplex PCR, yet TCRdb's version contains in-frame clones alone and is incomplete. Among 95,000 to 100,000 clones, around 74% were seen once, and the ten largest hold roughly 1.8%. Sequenced material: PBMCs. The receptors originated from a male donor in good health and CMV-seronegative.

The genes are TRBV2 and TRBJ2-7; TRBD2 agrees at 14 bases. Germline CDR1 is SNHLY and CDR2 is FYNNEI. This CDR3 comprises 16 residues. With 3 bases clipped from V and 4 bases from J, the junction kept 5 bases outside the gene matches. The CDR3 sequence is CASSEPGLAGEYEQYF. DNA for the CDR3: TGTGCCAGCAGTGAGCCGGGACTAGCGGGAGAGTACGAGCAGTACTTC.

Written as DNA, the CDR3 is TGTGCCAGCAGTGAGTTGGGGGGGGTGGGGTATGTCGCTGAAGCTTTCTTT. Translating it yields CASSELGGVGYVAEAFF. V and J are TRBV6-1 and TRBJ1-1; the D gene is possibly TRBD1 (5 bases). Trimming pared 3 bases from V and 6 bases from J, leaving 23 bases between. Germline CDR1 MNHNS, CDR2 SASEGT. The CDR3 sequence is 17 residues long.

V gene TRBV19 combines with J gene TRBJ2-5; D unresolved. Germline V gene data show CDR1 as LNHDA and CDR2 as SQIVND (reference sequence). The V and J ends lost 1 base and 5 bases respectively, with 14 bases between them. This CDR3 region has 15 residues. The CDR3 is CASSIGVGEWETQYF. CDR3 nucleotide sequence: TGTGCCAGTAGTATAGGGGTCGGAGAATGGGAGACCCAGTACTTC.